Listed below are T cell receptor beta chains from one sample, sequenced in a study of T cell repertoires in cytomegalovirus infection. TCRdb itself ran the reads through MiXCR, one entry per CDR3 protein. This sample carries roughly 200,000 distinct CDR3 sequences, about a sixth of them seen once, and the ten largest clones take 20% to 25%. Specimen: CD8+ T cells from PBMCs. Receptors were obtained from a human donor in good health (CMV status not recorded). Some clones in this sample may be carry-over from other donors' samples. Each CDR3 is given without its conserved first and last residue. The order of the fields is CDR3 protein, V gene.

CDR3aa: ASSYLTTSGTYEQY; v_gene: TRBV6-5
CDR3aa: SAGGQGNPNEQF; v_gene: TRBV20-1
CDR3aa: ASRKGGAVTLFHETQY; v_gene: TRBV12-3/TRBV12-4
CDR3aa: ASSLDPSGGAAGELF; v_gene: TRBV7-9
CDR3aa: ASTLLAGGPGDTQY; v_gene: TRBV2
CDR3aa: ASSSPDSYEQY; v_gene: TRBV7-2
CDR3aa: ASSYSGMNTEAF; v_gene: TRBV6-2/TRBV6-3
CDR3aa: ASSLTSGQFTDTQY; v_gene: TRBV7-2
CDR3aa: ASSLLAFQGDEQY; v_gene: TRBV7-8
CDR3aa: ASSPIRDRVNEQF; v_gene: TRBV7-6
CDR3aa: ASSPTSQRGYNEQF; v_gene: TRBV7-8
CDR3aa: ARGLAGDVTDTQY; v_gene: TRBV2
CDR3aa: ASSLGAGRYGYT; v_gene: TRBV27
CDR3aa: ASSSIHRGDQPQH; v_gene: TRBV6-2/TRBV6-3
CDR3aa: ASSPPSRDGNTIY; v_gene: TRBV7-4
CDR3aa: ASSNPMDRGRDGYT; v_gene: TRBV6-6
CDR3aa: ASSLSDRGLDGYT; v_gene: TRBV7-9
CDR3aa: ASSPDGNEQF; v_gene: TRBV7-3
CDR3aa: ASSRDRGGSPLH; v_gene: TRBV7-2
CDR3aa: ASSLTRRGNPNTEAF; v_gene: TRBV11-2
CDR3aa: ASSLGTREAF; v_gene: TRBV7-9
CDR3aa: ASSLFGRPYEQY; v_gene: TRBV7-2
CDR3aa: ASSQTEMNTEAF; v_gene: TRBV4-1
CDR3aa: ATSDPTANTGELF; v_gene: TRBV24-1
CDR3aa: ASSFSSGVDTQY; v_gene: TRBV28
CDR3aa: ASSSPRDRSPYGYT; v_gene: TRBV6-2/TRBV6-3
CDR3aa: ASSLTPTEATNEKLF; v_gene: TRBV7-9
CDR3aa: ASSLGFSEQF; v_gene: TRBV12-3/TRBV12-4
CDR3aa: ASSFWSGNQPQH; v_gene: TRBV7-2
CDR3aa: ASSATLSTNEKLF; v_gene: TRBV6-1
CDR3aa: ASSPHFGDLYGTQY; v_gene: TRBV7-2
CDR3aa: ASSLSSGTSYNEQF; v_gene: TRBV7-9
CDR3aa: ASSLGPGTQH; v_gene: TRBV7-9
CDR3aa: ASSLGGGAGGSPLH; v_gene: TRBV7-8
CDR3aa: ASSLLPGKNTEAF; v_gene: TRBV7-9
CDR3aa: ASSSQENQVYTQY; v_gene: TRBV7-9
CDR3aa: AISDGEYSNQPQH; v_gene: TRBV10-3
CDR3aa: ASSDRLAGGFYNEQF; v_gene: TRBV9
CDR3aa: ASSLNKNTIY; v_gene: TRBV7-8
CDR3aa: ASSRGQGHTDTQY; v_gene: TRBV23-1
CDR3aa: SVWAEAYERKLF; v_gene: TRBV29-1
CDR3aa: ASSLGGEGAPNEQF; v_gene: TRBV27
CDR3aa: ASSPGTGEYRVNYEQY; v_gene: TRBV4-1
CDR3aa: SVGGTEQY; v_gene: TRBV29-1
CDR3aa: ASSWGLAKQETQY; v_gene: TRBV7-9
CDR3aa: ASSRPGEGIGEQF; v_gene: TRBV6-2/TRBV6-3
CDR3aa: ASSWTGGNQPQH; v_gene: TRBV7-9
CDR3aa: ASTPSDRAGSPLH; v_gene: TRBV7-2
CDR3aa: ASNSGGSNQPQH; v_gene: TRBV27
CDR3aa: ASLTYSGTGALQRAEAF; v_gene: TRBV19
CDR3aa: ASSPPGTYANYGYT; v_gene: TRBV28
CDR3aa: ASSPGQGGIGNTIY; v_gene: TRBV7-2
CDR3aa: ASSLEGYHEAF; v_gene: TRBV12-3/TRBV12-4
CDR3aa: ASSSEREGREAF; v_gene: TRBV13
CDR3aa: ASSLAGRNQPQH; v_gene: TRBV7-6
CDR3aa: ASSLWSTEYQETQY; v_gene: TRBV7-2
CDR3aa: ASSQGTHVSEQY; v_gene: TRBV4-3